This is a list of T cell receptor beta chains from one sample in a study of vaccination and CD4 T cells after COVID-19. TCRdb itself ran the PCR reads through MiXCR, one entry per CDR3 protein. The table lists about 21,000 distinct CDR3 sequences, over 50% of them singletons. Antigens for these TCRs are unknown. Source material: CD4+ T cells from blood, cultured in vitro. The receptors shown here come from a human donor who had recovered from COVID-19. The CDR3 runs from the conserved cysteine through the conserved F or W. D genes are given only for firm matches. Where a row states a size, it is once, few, many or the class of an expanded clone; other rows omit it.

j_call,d_call,clone_size,v_call,cdr3_nt,cdr3_aa
TRBJ2-7,TRBD1,few,TRBV6-1,TGTGCCAACCACAGGGGGCGCTTCTACGAGCAGTACTTC,CANHRGRFYEQYF
TRBJ1-6,-,-,TRBV6-1,TGTGCGTCGTGGCCAGGAGTTTTTACCTATAATTCACCCCTCCACTTT,CASWPGVFTYNSPLHF
TRBJ2-5,TRBD1,-,TRBV2,TGTGCCAGCAGTGGAAGGGGGCAGGGGCAAGAGACCCAGTACTTC,CASSGRGQGQETQYF
TRBJ1-1,-,-,TRBV20-1,TGCAGTGCTATACAGGGTAACACTGAAGCTTTCTTT,CSAIQGNTEAFF
TRBJ1-1,-,-,TRBV12-3/TRBV12-4,TGTGCCAGCAGGTGGGGTACTGAAGCTTTCTTT,CASRWGTEAFF
TRBJ1-2,-,few,TRBV20-1,TGCAGTGCTAGAGTCGGCTATGGCTACACCTTC,CSARVGYGYTF
TRBJ2-5,-,few,TRBV20-1,TGCAGTGCTAGAGATCGTCCCCGGGGGCCGGAGACCCAGTACTTC,CSARDRPRGPETQYF
TRBJ1-1,TRBD1,-,TRBV28,TGTGCCAGCAGTTTATCCGGGACAGGGGCTGAAGCTTTCTTT,CASSLSGTGAEAFF
TRBJ1-2,TRBD1,-,TRBV28,TGTGCCAGCAGTCGGACAGGGAACTATGGCTACACCTTC,CASSRTGNYGYTF
TRBJ1-6,TRBD1,few,TRBV27,TGTGCCAGCAGCGCGGGACAGGGGACCTCGTTGGTTAGGTCACCCCTCCACTTT,CASSAGQGTSLVRSPLHF
TRBJ1-5,-,-,TRBV19,TGTGCCAGTAGTATGGAGGGGAATAACAATCAGCCCCAGCATTTT,CASSMEGNNNQPQHF
TRBJ1-2,TRBD1,-,TRBV7-9,TGTGCCAGCAGCACAGGACAGGGCTATGGCTACACCTTC,CASSTGQGYGYTF
TRBJ1-1,-,-,TRBV28,TGTGCCAGCCCTAGGGGTGGGGGAGAGAACACTGAAGCTTTCTTT,CASPRGGGENTEAFF
TRBJ2-2,TRBD1,-,TRBV19,TGTGCCAGTAGTGGACGGACAGGGCGAGGCACCGGGGAGCTGTTTTTT,CASSGRTGRGTGELFF
TRBJ1-4,-,-,TRBV28,TGTGCCAGCAGTCTAACATCCGGGCCCCATGGGAGTGAAAAACTGTTTTTT,CASSLTSGPHGSEKLFF
TRBJ1-6,-,once,TRBV2,TGTGCCAGCAGTCAGGAGACCTCCTATAATTCACCCCTCCACTTT,CASSQETSYNSPLHF
TRBJ1-6,-,-,TRBV4-3,TGCGCCAGCAGCCCTGGGATAGGGGTTTCACCCCTCCACTTT,CASSPGIGVSPLHF
TRBJ1-5,-,-,TRBV6-5,TGTGCCAGCAGTTTAGGCCCGGGTAGCAATCAGCCCCAGCATTTT,CASSLGPGSNQPQHF
TRBJ2-3,-,-,TRBV2,TGTGCCAGCAGTGAAGGGTGGGGAGATACGCAGTATTTT,CASSEGWGDTQYF
TRBJ1-1,TRBD1,few,TRBV27,TGTGCCAGCAGTTTCCGGGACAGGGGAAAGAACACTGAAGCTTTCTTT,CASSFRDRGKNTEAFF
TRBJ2-2,-,few,TRBV6-5,TGTGCCAGCAGTTCATCGAACACCGGGGAGCTGTTTTTT,CASSSSNTGELFF
TRBJ1-3,-,-,TRBV4-2,TGTGCCAGCAGCCAAGTAACAGGCCTCTCTGGAAACACCATATATTTT,CASSQVTGLSGNTIYF
TRBJ2-6,-,few,TRBV6-1,TGTGCCAGCAGTAAATCGGTTTGGGGGCTGGGGGCCAACGTCCTGACTTTC,CASSKSVWGLGANVLTF
TRBJ2-3,-,few,TRBV2,TGTGCCAGCAGTGGCAGGGCCCGTGACACAGATACGCAGTATTTT,CASSGRARDTDTQYF
TRBJ2-6,TRBD1,-,TRBV6-1,TGTGCCAGCAGGATGCTACGGGACAGGGGGCATGGGGCCAACGTCCTGACTTTC,CASRMLRDRGHGANVLTF
TRBJ1-1,TRBD1,few,TRBV7-2,TGTGCCAGCAGCTTACGACAGGGGGGACCTGAAGCTTTCTTT,CASSLRQGGPEAFF
TRBJ2-5,-,-,TRBV28,TGTGCCAGCAGTTCGACAGGGAGGGGGACCCAGTACTTC,CASSSTGRGTQYF
TRBJ1-2,-,-,TRBV11-2,TGTGCCAGCAGCTCCCTGAGAACCTATGGCTACACCTTC,CASSSLRTYGYTF
TRBJ1-2,-,-,TRBV20-1,TGCAGTGCTAGGTGGGGAGGCTACACCTTC,CSARWGGYTF
TRBJ2-7,TRBD2,few,TRBV19,TGTGCCAGCGCACAGCCGGGACTAAAGCACGAGCAGTACTTC,CASAQPGLKHEQYF
TRBJ1-2,-,few,TRBV2,TGTGCCAGCAAGGGGACGGCGTATGGCTACACCTTC,CASKGTAYGYTF
TRBJ1-1,TRBD1,-,TRBV20-1,TGCAGTGTTAGGACAGGGGAAACTGAAGCTTTCTTT,CSVRTGETEAFF
TRBJ2-3,-,-,TRBV28,TGTGCCAGCAGTACCACAGGTTTGCGACTATACACAGATACGCAGTATTTT,CASSTTGLRLYTDTQYF
TRBJ1-1,-,-,TRBV20-1,TGCAGTGCTAGGGGAACCGGGTTTGTCGGAACGGGATCCCAGCGGGCTTTCTTT,CSARGTGFVGTGSQRAFF
TRBJ2-1,-,-,TRBV18,TGTGCCAGCTCACCAAGACAGAGATACAATGAGCAGTTCTTC,CASSPRQRYNEQFF
TRBJ1-6,TRBD1,-,TRBV28,TGTGCCAGCAGTTTACGCCGGGACAGCGGCGGGCCCTATAATTCACCCCTCCACTTT,CASSLRRDSGGPYNSPLHF
TRBJ2-7,-,few,TRBV27,TGTGCCAGCAGTCCTGCTGGCGGGCCGGTCGAGCAGTACTTC,CASSPAGGPVEQYF
TRBJ1-2,-,-,TRBV28,TGTGCCAGCGTGGCAGCCGGGCCGGGCTATGGCTACACCTTC,CASVAAGPGYGYTF
TRBJ1-2,-,-,TRBV6-1,TGTGCCAGCAGGGACGGAGACTATGGCTACACCTTC,CASRDGDYGYTF
TRBJ2-5,TRBD1,-,TRBV5-5,TGTGCCAGCAGCCCAGGGTGGACAGGGGGCGCAGGGTCAGAGACCCAGTACTTC,CASSPGWTGGAGSETQYF
TRBJ1-5,-,-,TRBV7-2,TGTGCCAGCAGCTTAGCGGGGGGGGGTCAGCTCCAGCATTTT,CASSLAGGGQLQHF
TRBJ1-1,TRBD1,-,TRBV9,TGTGCCAGCAGCCAGGGGGGAGTGACTGAAGCTTTCTTT,CASSQGGVTEAFF
TRBJ1-2,-,few,TRBV6-4,TGTGCCAGCAGTGACCAGGAGGGGGTCGGCTACACCTTC,CASSDQEGVGYTF
TRBJ2-6,TRBD2,-,TRBV29-1,TGCAGCGTTGAGAAGCGGGAAGGGTTAGCTGGGGCCAACGTCCTGACTTTC,CSVEKREGLAGANVLTF
TRBJ1-2,TRBD1,-,TRBV7-2,TGTGCCAGCAGCTACCGACAGGGCGGCTACACCTTC,CASSYRQGGYTF
TRBJ1-4,-,once,TRBV27,TGTGCCAGCAGTCCTACGAGTGGGGGCGGTGAAAAACTGTTTTTT,CASSPTSGGGEKLFF
TRBJ1-6,-,-,TRBV27,TGTGCCAGCAGTTTGATGGGGCTTTCTAATTCACCCCTCCACTTT,CASSLMGLSNSPLHF
TRBJ1-5,-,few,TRBV20-1,TGCAGTGCTAGTAGGGGACTTTATCAGCCCCAGCATTTT,CSASRGLYQPQHF